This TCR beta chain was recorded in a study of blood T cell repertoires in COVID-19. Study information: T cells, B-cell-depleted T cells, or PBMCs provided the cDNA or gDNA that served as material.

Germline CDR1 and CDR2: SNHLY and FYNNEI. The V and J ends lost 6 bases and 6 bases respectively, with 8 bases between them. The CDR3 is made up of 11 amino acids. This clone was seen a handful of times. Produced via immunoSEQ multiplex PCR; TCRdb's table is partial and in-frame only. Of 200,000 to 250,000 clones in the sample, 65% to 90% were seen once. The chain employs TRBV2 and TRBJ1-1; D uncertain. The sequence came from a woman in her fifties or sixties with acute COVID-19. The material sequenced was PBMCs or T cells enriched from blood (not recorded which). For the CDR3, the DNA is TGTGCCAGCAGGCGGCAGTCTGAAGCTTTCTTT. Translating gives CASRRQSEAFF.